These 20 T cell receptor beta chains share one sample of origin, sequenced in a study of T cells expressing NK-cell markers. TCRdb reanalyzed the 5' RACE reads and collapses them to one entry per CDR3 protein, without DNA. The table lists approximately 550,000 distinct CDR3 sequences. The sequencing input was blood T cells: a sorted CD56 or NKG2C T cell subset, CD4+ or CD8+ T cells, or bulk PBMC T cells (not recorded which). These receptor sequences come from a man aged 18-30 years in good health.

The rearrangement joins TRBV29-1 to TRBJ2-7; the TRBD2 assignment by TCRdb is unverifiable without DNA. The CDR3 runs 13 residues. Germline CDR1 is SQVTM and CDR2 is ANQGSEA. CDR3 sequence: CSVKGLAGVEQYF.

The CDR3 region is CASSLSGRATDTQYF. The rearrangement joins TRBV12-3 or TRBV12-4 to TRBJ2-3; TCRdb calls TRBD2, which cannot be checked without DNA. The CDR3 is 15 residues long.

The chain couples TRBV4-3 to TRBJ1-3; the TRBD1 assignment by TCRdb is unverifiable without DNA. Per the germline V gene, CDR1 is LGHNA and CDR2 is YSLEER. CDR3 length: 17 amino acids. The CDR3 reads CASSQGTVGTAGNTIYF.

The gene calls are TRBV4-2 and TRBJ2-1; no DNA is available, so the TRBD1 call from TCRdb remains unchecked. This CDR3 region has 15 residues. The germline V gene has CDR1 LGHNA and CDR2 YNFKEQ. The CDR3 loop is CASSPGGARDNEQFF.

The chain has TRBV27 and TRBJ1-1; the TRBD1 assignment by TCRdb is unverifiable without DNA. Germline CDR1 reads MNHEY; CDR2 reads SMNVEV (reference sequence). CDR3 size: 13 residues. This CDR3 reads CASRDQGYTEAFF.

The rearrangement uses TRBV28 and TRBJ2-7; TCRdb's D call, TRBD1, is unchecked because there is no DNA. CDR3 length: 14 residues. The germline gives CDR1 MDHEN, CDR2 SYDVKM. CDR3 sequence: CASRRNRFSYEQYF. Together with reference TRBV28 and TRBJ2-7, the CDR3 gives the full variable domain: DVKVTQSSRYLVKRTGEKVFLECVQDMDHENMFWYRQDPGLGLRLIYFSYDVKMKEKGDIPEGYSVSREKKERFSLILESASTNQTSMYLCASRRNRFSYEQYFGPGTRLTVT.

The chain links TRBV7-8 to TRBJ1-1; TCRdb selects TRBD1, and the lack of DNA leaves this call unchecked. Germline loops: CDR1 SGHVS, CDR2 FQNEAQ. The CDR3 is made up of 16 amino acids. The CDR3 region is CASSFPRDGGRTEAFF.

The CDR3 here is CASSPPGPSGVREQFF. The chain recombines TRBV21-1 with TRBJ2-1; TCRdb outputs TRBD1, but without DNA this stays unchecked. TRBV21-1 is an annotated pseudogene. There are 16 residues in the CDR3.

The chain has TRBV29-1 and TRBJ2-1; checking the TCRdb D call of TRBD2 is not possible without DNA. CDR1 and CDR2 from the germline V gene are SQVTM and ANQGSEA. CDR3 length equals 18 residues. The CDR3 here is CSVEDPSTSGSSYNEQFF.

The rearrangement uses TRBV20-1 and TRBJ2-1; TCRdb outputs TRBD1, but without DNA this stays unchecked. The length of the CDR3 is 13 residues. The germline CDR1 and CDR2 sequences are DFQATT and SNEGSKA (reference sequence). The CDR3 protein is CSAGGVSYNEQFF.

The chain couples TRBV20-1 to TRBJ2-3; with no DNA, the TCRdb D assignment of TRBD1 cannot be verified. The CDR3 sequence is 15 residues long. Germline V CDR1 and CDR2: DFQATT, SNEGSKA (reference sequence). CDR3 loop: CSASSASRGTDTQYF.

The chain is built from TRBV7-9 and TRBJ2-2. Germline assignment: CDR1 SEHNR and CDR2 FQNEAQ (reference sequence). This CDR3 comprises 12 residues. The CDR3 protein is CASSLQHGELFF.

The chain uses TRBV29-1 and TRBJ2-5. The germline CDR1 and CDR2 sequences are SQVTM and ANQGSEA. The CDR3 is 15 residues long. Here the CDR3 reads CSVEVAVLKTETQYF.

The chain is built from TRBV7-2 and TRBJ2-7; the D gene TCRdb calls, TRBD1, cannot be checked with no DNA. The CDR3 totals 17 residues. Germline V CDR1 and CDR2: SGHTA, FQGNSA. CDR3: CASSLLGDRPFSYEQYF.

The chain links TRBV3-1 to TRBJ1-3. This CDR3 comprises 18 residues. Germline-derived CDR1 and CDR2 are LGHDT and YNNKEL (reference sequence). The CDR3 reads CASSQDLWSSHSGNTIYF.

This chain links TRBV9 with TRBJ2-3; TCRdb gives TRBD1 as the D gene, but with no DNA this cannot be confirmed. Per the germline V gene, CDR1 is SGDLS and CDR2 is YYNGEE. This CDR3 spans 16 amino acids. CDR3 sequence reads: CASSVRRKGGTDTQYF.

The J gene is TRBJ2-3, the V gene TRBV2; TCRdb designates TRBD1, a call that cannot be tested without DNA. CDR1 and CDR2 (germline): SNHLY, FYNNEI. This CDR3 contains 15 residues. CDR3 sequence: CATTNPGESRLAQYF.

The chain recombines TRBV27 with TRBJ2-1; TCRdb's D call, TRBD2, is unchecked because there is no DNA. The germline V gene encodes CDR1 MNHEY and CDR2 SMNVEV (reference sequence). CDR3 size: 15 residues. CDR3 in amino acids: CASSFELAGASEQFF.

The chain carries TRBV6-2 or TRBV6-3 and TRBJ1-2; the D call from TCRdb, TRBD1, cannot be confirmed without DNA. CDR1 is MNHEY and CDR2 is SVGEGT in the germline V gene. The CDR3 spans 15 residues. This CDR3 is CASSYSNVQSGGYTF.

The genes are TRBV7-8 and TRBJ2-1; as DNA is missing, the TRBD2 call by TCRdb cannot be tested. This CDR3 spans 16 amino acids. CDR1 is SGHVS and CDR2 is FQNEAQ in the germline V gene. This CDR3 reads CASSRAGTSSYNEQFF.